This T cell receptor beta chain stems from a study of T cells in Graves' hyperthyroidism and ophthalmopathy. Study results and limitations: Classification by a 13 V-J model distinguished ophthalmopathy from stable hyperthyroidism.

RNA transcripts provided the source from which TCR beta CDR3 regions were amplified. Using the HTBI primer set, a first-round RT-PCR was run on the TCR CDR3. MiXCR was run by TCRdb on the multiplex PCR reads, yielding one entry per CDR3 protein. This sample has 750,000 to 950,000 distinct CDR3 sequences, with 35% to 45% found just once. The CDR3 is made up of 15 amino acids. Trimming cost V 2 bases and J 8 bases; bases outside gene matches: 5. Per the germline V gene, CDR1 is MGHDK and CDR2 is SYGVNS. About this clonotype itself: Its cognate antigen is unknown.

The sequence came from a man between 18 and 35 years old with Graves' hyperthyroidism. Input material: blood. The gene calls are TRBV25-1 and TRBJ1-6, with 8 bases lining up with TRBD1. As DNA, the CDR3 is TGTGCCAGCAGTGAAACAGGACAGGGTGATTCACCCCTCCACTTT. Translation gives CASSETGQGDSPLHF. Full variable domain (missing parts from reference TRBV25-1 and TRBJ1-6): EADIYQTPRYLVIGTGKKITLECSQTMGHDKMYWYQQDPGMELHLIHYSYGVNSTEKGDLSSESTVSRIRTEHFPLTLESARPSHTSQYLCASSETGQGDSPLHFGNGTRLTVT.